This TCR beta chain appears in the sequencing data of a study of blood T cell repertoires in COVID-19. In the study overall: Donors in the United States, Italy and Spain gave samples during acute or convalescent COVID-19. Sources were T cells, B-cell-depleted T cells, or PBMCs; the material itself was cDNA or gDNA.

V was shortened by 0 bases and J by 6 bases, with 11 bases between the two germline ends. Germline assignment: CDR1 MNHEY and CDR2 SVGAGI. This CDR3 is 14 amino acids long. Original methodology: Amplification from reference gene primers served as the basis for estimated nucleated cell counts. Clones were read by immunoSEQ multiplex PCR, and TCRdb kept only the in-frame ones, dropping some. The DNA gave D and trimming, while V, J and clone size come from that table. The sample gives approximately 210,000 clones, around 88% of which show up once; under 3% is in the top ten. Material: peripheral blood. This rearrangement joins TRBV6-5 to TRBJ1-2, with D possibly TRBD1 on 6 matching bases. The clonotype comes from a man over 45 with active or convalescent COVID-19. The CDR3 protein is CASSYSTRGHGYTF. In DNA, the CDR3 is TGTGCCAGCAGTTACTCGACCAGGGGCCATGGCTACACCTTC.